These 30 T cell receptor beta chains came from one sample sequenced in a study of beta chain features in type 1 diabetes (dated by TCRdb to 2017 to 2018). These receptors have no known antigen. Broad study findings and their caveats: Type 1 diabetes patients showed a moderate but significant shortening of TCRB CDR3 length in all four CD4+ subsets.

The method was the immunoSEQ multiplex PCR assay. The entire amount of isolated RNA was reverse transcribed using the High Capacity cDNA Reverse Transcription Kit, so the sequenced TCRB transcripts were expressed ones. The source is immuneACCESS, and TCRdb retained only in-frame sequences with V and J called. Part of the clones is not carried over; for the studies checked, unresolved V genes explain less than half of this, and the remainder is unexplained. Across this sample there are approximately 250,000 clones, with 16% seen only once. More than 0.075% of the sample lies in the top ten. Sequenced sample: naive CD4+ T cells from blood. What the cell subset or site label conveys for this sample: true naive CD4+ T cells. These receptors were collected from a man younger than 45 with type 1 diabetes.

This clone was detected only a few times. This rearrangement joins TRBV11-2 to TRBJ2-7; D gene uncertain. This CDR3 spans 13 amino acids. V was clipped by 6 bases and J by 4 bases, with 13 bases between them. The V gene's germline CDR1 is SGHAT and CDR2 FQNNGV. The DNA of the CDR3 is TGTGCCAGCAGATCTCTGCGTCGTTACGAGCAGTACTTC. It encodes CASRSLRRYEQYF. The full variable domain, with the rest looked up from reference TRBV11-2 and TRBJ2-7, is EAGVAQSPRYKIIEKRQSVAFWCNPISGHATLYWYQQILGQGPKLLIQFQNNGVVDDSQLPKDRFSAERLKGVDSTLKIQPAKLEDSAVYLCASRSLRRYEQYFGPGTRLTVT.

In this sample, this clone turned up a few times. This chain connects TRBV7-9 to TRBJ2-5; 8 bases agree with TRBD2. Germline-derived CDR1 and CDR2 are SEHNR and FQNEAQ (reference sequence). This CDR3 spans 17 amino acids. J was trimmed by 1 base and V by 5 bases; bases with no gene match: 12. For the CDR3, the DNA is TGTGCCAGCAGCCCCACTACCGGGAGGGGAGGCCAAGAGACCCAGTACTTC. Amino acids: CASSPTTGRGGQETQYF.

The V gene is TRBV2, the J gene TRBJ2-1; D unresolved. Trimming removed 6 bases from V and 1 base from J, with 16 bases in between. The germline V gene encodes CDR1 SNHLY and CDR2 FYNNEI. The CDR3 loop spans 16 amino acids. This CDR3 is CASRATGLVSYNEQFF. In nucleotides, the CDR3 is TGTGCCAGCAGAGCTACGGGTCTAGTGTCCTACAATGAGCAGTTCTTC. Using reference TRBV2 and TRBJ2-1 for the parts outside the CDR3, the full variable domain is EPEVTQTPSHQVTQMGQEVILRCVPISNHLYFYWYRQILGQKVEFLVSFYNNEISEKSEIFDDQFSVERPDGSNFTLKIRSTKLEDSAMYFCASRATGLVSYNEQFFGPGTRLTVL.

The rearrangement links TRBV7-2 to TRBJ1-2; D remains ambiguous. Trimming cost V 0 bases and J 5 bases, with 10 bases left between them. The CDR3 runs to 14 residues. Germline V gene sequence: CDR1 SGHTA, CDR2 FQGNSA. The CDR3 DNA follows: TGTGCCAGCAGCTTAGCCCGGACGGGTTATGGCTACACCTTC. Translating gives CASSLARTGYGYTF.

The chain uses TRBV7-2 and TRBJ2-1; D not certain. Germline V gives CDR1 SGHTA, CDR2 FQGNSA. The CDR3 spans 15 residues. V was pared by 5 bases and J by 0 bases, with 11 bases between. Here the CDR3 DNA reads TGTGCCAGCAGCCCAAACAGCAACTCCTACAATGAGCAGTTCTTC. This codes for CASSPNSNSYNEQFF.

DNA of the CDR3: TGTGCCAGCAGCGCCGTCGATACGCAGTATTTT. Amino acids: CASSAVDTQYF. V usage is TRBV9 and J usage is TRBJ2-3; no clear D gene. V lost 3 bases and J 6 bases, leaving 5 bases between the germline ends. In germline, CDR1 is SGDLS, CDR2 YYNGEE. There are 11 residues in the CDR3.

The rearrangement links TRBV28 to TRBJ2-7; D is tentatively TRBD1 or TRBD2 (5 bases each). Germline loops: CDR1 MDHEN, CDR2 SYDVKM. V was clipped by 9 bases and J by 1 base, with 10 bases between them. This CDR3 is 12 amino acids long. The chain's CDR3 is CASREGSYEQYF. The CDR3 coding sequence is TGTGCCAGTCGTGAGGGGTCCTACGAGCAGTACTTC.

This clone was picked up a small number of times. V is TRBV6-5 and J is TRBJ2-7; TRBD2 agrees at 9 bases. The CDR3 runs to 16 residues. Trimming removed 2 bases from V and 2 bases from J; junction bases left unmatched: 7. Germline values: CDR1 MNHEY, CDR2 SVGAGI. This chain's CDR3 is CASSYKVTSGTYEQYF. CDR3 in DNA: TGTGCCAGCAGTTACAAAGTGACTAGCGGTACCTACGAGCAGTACTTC.

This clone appeared once. The chain has TRBV9 and TRBJ2-6; no reliable D call. V was cut by 5 bases and J by 4 bases, with 10 bases left in between. Germline lookup yields CDR1 SGDLS and CDR2 YYNGEE. The length of the CDR3 is 14 residues. In DNA form, the CDR3 reads TGTGCCAGCAGACAGACTTCCGGGGCCAACGTCCTGACTTTC. Protein sequence: CASRQTSGANVLTF.

V and J are TRBV7-9 and TRBJ2-6, with D perhaps TRBD1 or TRBD2 (5 bases each). V was shortened by 2 bases and J by 4 bases, with 9 bases between the two germline ends. The CDR3 has 15 residues. Per germline, CDR1 SEHNR and CDR2 FQNEAQ (reference sequence). CDR3 sequence (DNA): TGTGCCAGCAGCTTAAGGGGAGCCGGGGCCAACGTCCTGACTTTC. It encodes CASSLRGAGANVLTF.

This chain joins TRBV7-9 and TRBJ2-3; D gene ambiguous. The V end lost 5 bases, the J end lost 1 base, and 7 bases lay between the germline ends. Germline lookup yields CDR1 SEHNR and CDR2 FQNEAQ (reference sequence). This CDR3 has 13 residues. The CDR3 sequence is CASSPAGTDTQYF. The CDR3 nucleotides read TGTGCCAGCAGCCCCGCCGGCACAGATACGCAGTATTTT. The full variable domain, rest sourced from reference TRBV7-9 and TRBJ2-3, is DTGVSQNPRHKITKRGQNVTFRCDPISEHNRLYWYRQTLGQGPEFLTYFQNEAQLEKSRLLSDRFSAERPKGSFSTLEIQRTEQGDSAMYLCASSPAGTDTQYFGPGTRLTVL.

The rearrangement uses TRBV7-2 and TRBJ2-1; 7 bases are a match to TRBD2. Per germline, CDR1 SGHTA and CDR2 FQGNSA. The CDR3 contains 11 residues. The ends lost 5 bases at V and 12 bases at J; junction bases unmatched: 4. CDR3 sequence: CASSLGLTQFF. In nucleotides, the CDR3 is TGTGCCAGCAGCCTGGGACTAACGCAGTTCTTC.

This clone was seen more than once but under ten times. The chain couples TRBV7-9 to TRBJ1-5; 8 bases map to TRBD1. J was trimmed by 2 bases and V by 5 bases; bases with no gene match: 5. CDR3 length: 15 residues. CDR1 is SEHNR and CDR2 is FQNEAQ in the germline V gene (reference sequence). CDR3 DNA sequence: TGTGCCAGCAGCGTAACAGGGGGTGGCAATCAGCCCCAGCATTTT. The encoded protein is CASSVTGGGNQPQHF.

This clone was counted only a few times. This chain joins TRBV9 and TRBJ2-3; possibly TRBD2 for D (6 bases). The CDR3 spans 13 residues. V was trimmed by 7 bases and J by 0 bases, leaving 9 bases between them. Germline V gene data show CDR1 as SGDLS and CDR2 as YYNGEE. The CDR3 sequence is CASGLHSTDTQYF. As DNA, the CDR3 is TGTGCCAGCGGACTACATAGCACAGATACGCAGTATTTT. The full variable domain, rest sourced from reference TRBV9 and TRBJ2-3, is DSGVTQTPKHLITATGQRVTLRCSPRSGDLSVYWYQQSLDQGLQFLIQYYNGEERAKGNILERFSAQQFPDLHSELNLSSLELGDSALYFCASGLHSTDTQYFGPGTRLTVL.

J is TRBJ2-3 and V is TRBV9; TRBD1 agrees at 8 bases. Trimming took 3 bases from V and 7 from J; bases not matched to a gene: 4. The CDR3 is made up of 13 amino acids. The germline V gene has CDR1 SGDLS and CDR2 YYNGEE. This chain's CDR3 is CASSAGTGNTQYF. For the CDR3, the DNA is TGTGCCAGCAGCGCAGGGACAGGAAATACGCAGTATTTT.

This clone was detected only a few times. This chain links TRBV30 with TRBJ1-3; unclear D gene. V lost 0 bases, J lost 0 bases, and 12 bases lay in between. The CDR3 sequence is 16 residues long. Germline V gives CDR1 GTSNPN, CDR2 SVGIG (reference sequence). The CDR3 here is CAWSVLNSYSGNTIYF. The CDR3 region has the DNA TGTGCCTGGAGTGTACTGAATAGTTACTCTGGAAACACCATATATTTT.

The J gene is TRBJ1-2, the V gene TRBV15, with D perhaps TRBD1 (6 bases). Germline CDR1 reads LNHNV; CDR2 reads YYDKDF (reference sequence). Between the trimmed V and J ends, which lost 0 bases and 2 bases, there was a span of 10 bases. The CDR3 has 15 amino acids. Here the CDR3 DNA reads TGTGCCACCAGCAGAGAGGGGGGCCCGAACTATGGCTACACCTTC. This encodes CATSREGGPNYGYTF.

The genes are TRBV4-2 and TRBJ2-2, with D perhaps matching TRBD1 or TRBD2 (5 bases each). CDR3 length equals 15 residues. Germline V CDR1 and CDR2: LGHNA, YNFKEQ. V dropped 4 bases and J dropped 0 bases, with 9 bases sitting between them. CDR3 sequence: CASSPGTSNTGELFF. The CDR3 region has the DNA TGTGCCAGCAGCCCCGGGACGTCGAACACCGGGGAGCTGTTTTTT.

This clone was observed a few times. The gene calls are TRBV5-6 and TRBJ2-2; 7 bases agree with TRBD1. The V and J ends lost 0 bases and 6 bases, in that order; junction bases with no gene match: 2. Germline values: CDR1 SGHDT, CDR2 YYEEEE. The length of the CDR3 is 14 residues. In DNA form, the CDR3 reads TGTGCCAGCAGCTTGGCAGGGGGAGCCGGGGAGCTGTTTTTT. It is translated as CASSLAGGAGELFF.

The V gene is TRBV30, the J gene TRBJ2-7, with 9 bases matching TRBD1. The length of the CDR3 is 15 residues. The trim removed 4 bases at V and 3 bases at J, leaving 10 bases unmatched. The germline V gene has CDR1 GTSNPN and CDR2 SVGIG (reference sequence). CDR3: CAWTPGQGLIYEQYF. The CDR3 DNA sequence: TGTGCCTGGACACCGGGACAGGGCCTCATCTACGAGCAGTACTTC.

This clone was seen a few times. This chain links TRBV20-1 with TRBJ2-7, with D unclear. Germline CDR1 reads DFQATT; CDR2 reads SNEGSKA (reference sequence). Trimming shortened V by 5 bases and J by 4 bases, and 9 bases separated the two germline ends. The CDR3 is made up of 11 amino acids. The CDR3 reads CSAPTWYEQYF. CDR3 coding DNA: TGCAGTGCTCCCACGTGGTACGAGCAGTACTTC.

This clone was counted between two and nine times. The CDR3 DNA reads TGCGCCAGCAGCCCTCCCGGGGCCGGGGAGCTGTTTTTT. This gives the protein CASSPPGAGELFF. This chain links TRBV4-1 with TRBJ2-2, with D possibly being TRBD2 (5 bases). Germline V gene data show CDR1 as MGHRA and CDR2 as YSYEKL. V lost 4 bases to trimming and J lost 6 bases, with 9 bases between them. CDR3 size: 13 residues.

The V call is TRBV7-6, the J call TRBJ2-2, with D unresolved. The CDR3 consists of 15 residues. The V gene lost 2 bases and the J gene lost 6 bases, with 13 bases spanning the gap. Per the germline V gene, CDR1 is SGHVS and CDR2 is FNYEAQ. The CDR3 DNA reads TGTGCCAGCAGCTTAAGGTTCCGGGCGGCCGGGGAGCTGTTTTTT. This sequence encodes CASSLRFRAAGELFF.

The chain employs TRBV7-2 and TRBJ2-5, with 9 bases aligning to TRBD2. Germline-derived CDR1 and CDR2 are SGHTA and FQGNSA. This CDR3 has 14 amino acids. The junction had 4 bases not matched to a gene; V was cut back by 3 bases and J by 5 bases. CDR3 sequence reads: CASSFSGSGETQYF. CDR3 nucleotides: TGTGCCAGCAGCTTTAGCGGGAGTGGGGAGACCCAGTACTTC.

This clone has more than one count but fewer than ten. This sequence joins TRBV15 and TRBJ2-1, with 14 bases identical to TRBD2. The V and J ends lost 7 bases and 0 bases, in that order; junction bases with no gene match: 8. Germline V gene data show CDR1 as LNHNV and CDR2 as YYDKDF (reference sequence). This CDR3 is built from 18 residues. The DNA of the CDR3 is TGTGCCACCATAGGGACTAGCGGGAGTGGGAGCTCCTACAATGAGCAGTTCTTC. Translation gives CATIGTSGSGSSYNEQFF.

The V and J genes are TRBV7-9 and TRBJ2-7, with a tentative D call TRBD2 (6 bases). Germline V gene data show CDR1 as SEHNR and CDR2 as FQNEAQ (reference sequence). This CDR3 has 16 residues. V lost 4 bases to trimming and J lost 0 bases, with 16 bases between them. CDR3 sequence (DNA): TGTGCCAGCAGCTCCGGGGGACTTGCCCTCTCCTACGAGCAGTACTTC. Translated, it gives CASSSGGLALSYEQYF. Based on the CDR3 plus reference TRBV7-9 and TRBJ2-7, the full variable domain is DTGVSQNPRHKITKRGQNVTFRCDPISEHNRLYWYRQTLGQGPEFLTYFQNEAQLEKSRLLSDRFSAERPKGSFSTLEIQRTEQGDSAMYLCASSSGGLALSYEQYFGPGTRLTVT.

On this clone: A read error may account for a junction end that differs from germline. The gene calls are TRBV14 and TRBJ2-1, with D possibly being TRBD2 (5 bases). Germline CDR1 reads SGHDN; CDR2 reads FVKESK. This CDR3 has 12 residues. CDR3: CASSQGQTRRIF. CDR3 coding DNA: TGTGCCAGCAGCCAAGGGCAAACTAGACGGATCTTC.

This clone was seen a few times. V usage is TRBV5-1 and J usage is TRBJ2-7, with D possibly TRBD2 on 5 matching bases. The ends were cut back, 6 bases at V and 3 bases at J, with 10 bases in the middle. The V gene's germline CDR1 is SGHRS and CDR2 YFSETQ. The CDR3 runs to 12 residues. CDR3 DNA sequence: TGCGCCAGCAACGAGGGTGGCTACGAGCAGTACTTC. Encoded protein: CASNEGGYEQYF. The variable domain in full, completed from reference TRBV5-1 and TRBJ2-7, reads KAGVTQTPRYLIKTRGQQVTLSCSPISGHRSVSWYQQTPGQGLQFLFEYFSETQRNKGNFPGRFSGRQFSNSRSEMNVSTLELGDSALYLCASNEGGYEQYFGPGTRLTVT.

This rearrangement joins TRBV29-1 to TRBJ2-4; 7 nucleotides align to TRBD1. The germline gives CDR1 SQVTM, CDR2 ANQGSEA. The CDR3 spans 14 residues. Germline trimming cut 7 bases from V and 0 bases from J; bases unmatched to any gene: 6. In nucleotides, the CDR3 is TGCAGCGCCCGACAGGGTTTAGCCAAAAACATTCAGTACTTC. This codes for CSARQGLAKNIQYF.

This clone has more than one count but fewer than ten. V gene TRBV29-1 combines with J gene TRBJ2-5; 12 bases match TRBD2. Trimming took 4 bases from V and 2 from J; bases not matched to a gene: 5. Germline values: CDR1 SQVTM, CDR2 ANQGSEA. The CDR3 has 15 amino acids. CDR3 residues: CSVAPSGRDQETQYF. As DNA, the CDR3 is TGCAGCGTTGCCCCTAGCGGGAGGGATCAAGAGACCCAGTACTTC.